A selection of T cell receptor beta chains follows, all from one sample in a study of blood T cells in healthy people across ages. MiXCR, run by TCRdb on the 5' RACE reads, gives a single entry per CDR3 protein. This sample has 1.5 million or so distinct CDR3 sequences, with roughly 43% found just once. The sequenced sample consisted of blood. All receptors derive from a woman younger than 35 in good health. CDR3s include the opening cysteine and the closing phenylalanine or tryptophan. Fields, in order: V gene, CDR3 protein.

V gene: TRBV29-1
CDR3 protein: CSGRGLTVLGYTF

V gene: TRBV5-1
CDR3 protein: CASSLLTPSEAFF

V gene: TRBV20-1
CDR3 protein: CSARVSGGASYNEQFF

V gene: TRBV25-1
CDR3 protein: CASSHGQNRYYGYTF

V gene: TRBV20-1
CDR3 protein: CSARVPPPGGKFEQFF

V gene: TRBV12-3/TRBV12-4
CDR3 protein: CASRIHPGLASPNEQYF

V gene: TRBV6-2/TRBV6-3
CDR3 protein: CASTTLRTEGTDTQYF

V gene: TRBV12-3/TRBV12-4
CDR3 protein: CASSYGTGREKLFF

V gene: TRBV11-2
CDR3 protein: CASSLDPGSLGINEQFF

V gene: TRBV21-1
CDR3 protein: CASSKSAGCNTEAFF

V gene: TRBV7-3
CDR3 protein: CASSPGLLTYNEQYF

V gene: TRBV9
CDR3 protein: CASSVAGGTAFQETQYF

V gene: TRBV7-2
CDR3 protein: CASSRGREGGYTF

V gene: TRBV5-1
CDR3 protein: CASSPRIGQGAYEQYF

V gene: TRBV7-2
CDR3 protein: CASRALRGVDYEQYF